This T cell receptor beta chain is from a study of cytomegalovirus exposure and HLA in healthy donors. Study-wide context: Genotyping of 300 to 450 donors showed that over 65% belonged to the Caucasian-associated ancestry cluster.

Concerning this clone: Its antigen is unidentified.

General study findings and limits: A later analysis found common viral pathogens apparently linked to several of the most significant clusters. In an earlier analysis, most TCR beta V segments were productive about 87% or about 30% of the time. TCR beta sequences reportedly predicted most subjects' HLA-A and HLA-B alleles accurately.

The CDR3 is 14 residues long. The germline CDR1 and CDR2 sequences are SGHTA and FQGNSA. The V and J ends lost 6 bases and 0 bases respectively, with 9 bases between them. Vbeta (60) and Jbeta (13) primers were used in the PCR. Here immunoSEQ multiplex PCR was the method, and the copy in TCRdb shows in-frame clones only, minus some. This table holds approximately 100,000 clones, approximately 74% found once. Sequencing was done on a sample of PBMCs. The V gene is TRBV7-2, the J gene TRBJ1-5; D remains ambiguous. The sequence was obtained from a male donor in good health and CMV-seronegative. In DNA, the CDR3 is TGTGCCAGCAGGTTCTCCGGTAGCAATCAGCCCCAGCATTTT. As protein: CASRFSGSNQPQHF. Full variable domain (outside the CDR3, taken from reference TRBV7-2 and TRBJ1-5): GAGVSQSPSNKVTEKGKDVELRCDPISGHTALYWYRQSLGQGLEFLIYFQGNSAPDKSGLPSDRFSAERTGGSVSTLTIQRTQQEDSAVYLCASRFSGSNQPQHFGDGTRLSIL.